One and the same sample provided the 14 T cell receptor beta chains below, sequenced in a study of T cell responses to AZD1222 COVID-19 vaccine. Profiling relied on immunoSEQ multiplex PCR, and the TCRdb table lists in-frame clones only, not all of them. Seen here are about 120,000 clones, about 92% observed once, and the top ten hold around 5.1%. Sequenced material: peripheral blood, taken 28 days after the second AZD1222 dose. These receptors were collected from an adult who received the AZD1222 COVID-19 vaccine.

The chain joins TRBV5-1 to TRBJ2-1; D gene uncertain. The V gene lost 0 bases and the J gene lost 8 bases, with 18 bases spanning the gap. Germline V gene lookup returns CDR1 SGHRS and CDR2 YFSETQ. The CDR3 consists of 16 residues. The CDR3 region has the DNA TGCGCCAGCAGCTTGGCCACACCGGTGCATGGAGATGAGCAGTTCTTC. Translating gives CASSLATPVHGDEQFF. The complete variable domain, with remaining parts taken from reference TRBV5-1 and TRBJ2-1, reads KAGVTQTPRYLIKTRGQQVTLSCSPISGHRSVSWYQQTPGQGLQFLFEYFSETQRNKGNFPGRFSGRQFSNSRSEMNVSTLELGDSALYLCASSLATPVHGDEQFFGPGTRLTVL.

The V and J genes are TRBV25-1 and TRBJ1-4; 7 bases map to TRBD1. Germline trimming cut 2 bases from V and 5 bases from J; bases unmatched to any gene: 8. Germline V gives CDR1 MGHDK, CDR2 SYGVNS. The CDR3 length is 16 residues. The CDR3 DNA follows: TGTGCCAGCAGTGAAAGGGACGGGACAGTAAATGAAAAACTGTTTTTT. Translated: CASSERDGTVNEKLFF.

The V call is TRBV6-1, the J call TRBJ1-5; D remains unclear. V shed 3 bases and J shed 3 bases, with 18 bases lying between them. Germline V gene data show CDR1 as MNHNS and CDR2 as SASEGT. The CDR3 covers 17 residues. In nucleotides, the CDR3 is TGTGCCAGCAGTGACCCTTGGAGAGAGTCACCCAATCAGCCCCAGCATTTT. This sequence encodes CASSDPWRESPNQPQHF.

CDR3 in DNA: TGTGCCAGCAGCCAACTAGCGTTTTGGGAGACCCAGTACTTC. It codes for CASSQLAFWETQYF. The chain couples TRBV9 to TRBJ2-5, with 7 nucleotides matching TRBD2. The length of the CDR3 is 14 residues. The V segment lost 4 bases and the J segment 5 bases; nucleotides outside the gene matches: 8. Germline CDR1 is SGDLS and CDR2 is YYNGEE.

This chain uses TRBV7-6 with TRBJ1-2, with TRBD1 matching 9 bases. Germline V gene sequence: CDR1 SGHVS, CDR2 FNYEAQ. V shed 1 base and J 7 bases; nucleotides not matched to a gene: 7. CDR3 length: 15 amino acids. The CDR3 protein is CASSLGTGTGSGYTF. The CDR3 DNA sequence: TGTGCCAGCAGCTTAGGCACCGGGACAGGGAGTGGCTACACCTTC. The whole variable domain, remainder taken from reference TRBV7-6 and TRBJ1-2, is GAGVSQSPRYKVTKRGQDVALRCDPISGHVSLYWYRQALGQGPEFLTYFNYEAQQDKSGLPNDRFSAERPEGSISTLTIQRTEQRDSAMYRCASSLGTGTGSGYTFGSGTRLTVV.

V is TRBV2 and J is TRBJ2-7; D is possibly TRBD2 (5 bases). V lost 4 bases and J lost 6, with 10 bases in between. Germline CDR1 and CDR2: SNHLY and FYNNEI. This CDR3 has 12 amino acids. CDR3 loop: CASSAGLVEQYF. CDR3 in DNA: TGTGCCAGCAGTGCCGGACTGGTCGAGCAGTACTTC.

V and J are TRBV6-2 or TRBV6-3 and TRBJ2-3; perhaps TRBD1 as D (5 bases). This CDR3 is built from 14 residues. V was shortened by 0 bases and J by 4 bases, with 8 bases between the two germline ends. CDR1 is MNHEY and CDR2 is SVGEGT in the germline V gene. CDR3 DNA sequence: TGTGCCAGCAGTTACTCAGGGGCCGCAGATACGCAGTATTTT. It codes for CASSYSGAADTQYF.

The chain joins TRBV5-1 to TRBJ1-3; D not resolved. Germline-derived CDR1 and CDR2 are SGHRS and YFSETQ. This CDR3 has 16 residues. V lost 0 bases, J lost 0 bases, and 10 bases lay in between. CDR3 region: CASSLDSASSGNTIYF. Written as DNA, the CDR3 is TGCGCCAGCAGCTTGGATTCAGCTAGCTCTGGAAACACCATATATTTT.

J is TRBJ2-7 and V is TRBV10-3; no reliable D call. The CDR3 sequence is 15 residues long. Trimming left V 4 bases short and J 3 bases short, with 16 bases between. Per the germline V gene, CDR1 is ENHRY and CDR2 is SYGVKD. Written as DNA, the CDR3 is TGTGCCATCAGTGCTCTTGGGGTAGATAGCTACGAGCAGTACTTC. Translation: CAISALGVDSYEQYF.

CDR3 amino acids: CASSPGTGQVYEQYF. CDR3 sequence (DNA): TGCGCCAGCAGCCCAGGGACAGGGCAAGTTTACGAGCAGTACTTC. This chain uses TRBV4-3 with TRBJ2-7; TRBD1 matches 9 bases. The CDR3 runs 15 residues. J lost 4 bases, V lost 4 bases, and 8 bases had no gene match. From germline, CDR1 is LGHNA and CDR2 YSLEER.

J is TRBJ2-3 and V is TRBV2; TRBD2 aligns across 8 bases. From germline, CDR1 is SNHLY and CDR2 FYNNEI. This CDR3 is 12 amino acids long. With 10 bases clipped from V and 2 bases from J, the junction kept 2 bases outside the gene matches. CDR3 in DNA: TGTGCCAACGGGGGGGACACAGATACGCAGTATTTT. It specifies CANGGDTDTQYF.

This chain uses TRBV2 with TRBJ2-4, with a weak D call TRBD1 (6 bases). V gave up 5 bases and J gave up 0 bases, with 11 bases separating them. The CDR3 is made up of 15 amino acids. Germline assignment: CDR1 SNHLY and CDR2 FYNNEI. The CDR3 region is CASSPDRLAKNIQYF. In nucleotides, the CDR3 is TGTGCCAGCAGTCCGGACAGATTAGCCAAAAACATTCAGTACTTC. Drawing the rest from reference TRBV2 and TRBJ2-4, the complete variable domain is EPEVTQTPSHQVTQMGQEVILRCVPISNHLYFYWYRQILGQKVEFLVSFYNNEISEKSEIFDDQFSVERPDGSNFTLKIRSTKLEDSAMYFCASSPDRLAKNIQYFGAGTRLSVL.

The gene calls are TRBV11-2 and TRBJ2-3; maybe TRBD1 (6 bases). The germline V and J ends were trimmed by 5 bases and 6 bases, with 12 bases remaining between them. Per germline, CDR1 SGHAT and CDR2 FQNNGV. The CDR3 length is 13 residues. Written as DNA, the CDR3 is TGTGCCAGCAGCGCCCGACAGGATGATACGCAGTATTTT. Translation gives CASSARQDDTQYF.

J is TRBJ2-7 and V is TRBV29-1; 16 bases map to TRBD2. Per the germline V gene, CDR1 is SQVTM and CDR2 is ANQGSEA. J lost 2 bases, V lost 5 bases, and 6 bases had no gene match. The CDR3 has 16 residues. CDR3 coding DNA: TGCAGCGTTTCCGGGACTAGCGGGAGGGCGCCCTACGAGCAGTACTTC. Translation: CSVSGTSGRAPYEQYF.